This T cell receptor beta chain was obtained from a study of blood T cell repertoires in COVID-19. Study as a whole: There were acute and convalescent COVID-19 samples, and they came from the United States, Italy and Spain.

The CDR3 is 13 amino acids. Recruits, aged about 18 to 95 years, lived in approximately 26 US areas. Sequenced by immunoSEQ multiplex PCR; TCRdb stores in-frame clones only, minus some. The sample carries 150,000 to 200,000 clones, 80% to 90% recorded once. The rearrangement links TRBV21-1 to TRBJ2-1; the D call TRBD2 from the table was never checked on the DNA. TRBV21-1 is a recognized pseudogene. The TCR sequence derives from a man between 45 and 60 years old who had recovered from COVID-19. The specimen was PBMCs or T cells enriched from blood (not recorded which). DNA for the CDR3: TGTGCCAGCAGACGAGAGGCCTACAATGAGCAGTTCTTC. Encoded protein: CASRREAYNEQFF.